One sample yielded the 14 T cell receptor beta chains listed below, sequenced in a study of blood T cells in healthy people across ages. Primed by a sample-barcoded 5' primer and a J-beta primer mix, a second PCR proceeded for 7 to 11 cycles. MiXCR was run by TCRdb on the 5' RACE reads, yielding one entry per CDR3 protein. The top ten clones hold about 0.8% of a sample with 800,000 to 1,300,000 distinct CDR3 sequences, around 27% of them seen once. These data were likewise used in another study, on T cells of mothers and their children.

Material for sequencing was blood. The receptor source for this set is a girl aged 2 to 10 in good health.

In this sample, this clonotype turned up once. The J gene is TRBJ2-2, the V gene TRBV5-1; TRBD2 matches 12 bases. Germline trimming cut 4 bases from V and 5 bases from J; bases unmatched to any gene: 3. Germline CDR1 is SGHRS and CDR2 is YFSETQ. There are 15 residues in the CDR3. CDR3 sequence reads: CASSAGTSGTGELFF. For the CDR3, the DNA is TGCGCCAGCAGCGCCGGGACTAGCGGGACCGGGGAGCTGTTTTTT.

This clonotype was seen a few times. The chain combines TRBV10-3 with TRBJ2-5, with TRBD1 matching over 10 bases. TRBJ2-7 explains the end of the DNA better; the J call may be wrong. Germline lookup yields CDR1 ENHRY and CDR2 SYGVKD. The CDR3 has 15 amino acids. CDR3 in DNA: TGTGCCATCAGTGACGGGGACAGGGGAAGGAGCGAGCAGTACTTC. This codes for CAISDGDRGRSEQYF.

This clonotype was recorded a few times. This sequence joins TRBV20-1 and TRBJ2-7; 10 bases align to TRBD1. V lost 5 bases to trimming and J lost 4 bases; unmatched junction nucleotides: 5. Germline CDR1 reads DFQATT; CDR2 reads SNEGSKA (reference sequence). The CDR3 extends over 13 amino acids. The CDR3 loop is CSARTGGRYEQYF. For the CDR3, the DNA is TGCAGTGCTCGGACAGGGGGGAGGTACGAGCAGTACTTC.

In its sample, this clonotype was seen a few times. The CDR3 sequence: CASSLAGGAHQETQYF. Written as DNA, the CDR3 is TGTGCCAGCAGCTTGGCCGGGGGTGCCCACCAAGAGACCCAGTACTTC. This chain connects TRBV7-8 to TRBJ2-5; a possible D gene is TRBD2 (6 bases). CDR1 is SGHVS and CDR2 is FQNEAQ in the germline V gene. The CDR3 has 16 amino acids. The V and J ends lost 3 bases and 0 bases respectively, with 14 bases between them.

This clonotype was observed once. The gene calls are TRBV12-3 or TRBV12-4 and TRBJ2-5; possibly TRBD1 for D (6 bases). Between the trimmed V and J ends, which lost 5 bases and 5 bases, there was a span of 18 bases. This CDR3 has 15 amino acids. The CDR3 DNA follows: TGTGCCAGCAGTGAAATACAGGGATTAGGGGAGACCCAGTACTTC. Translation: CASSEIQGLGETQYF.

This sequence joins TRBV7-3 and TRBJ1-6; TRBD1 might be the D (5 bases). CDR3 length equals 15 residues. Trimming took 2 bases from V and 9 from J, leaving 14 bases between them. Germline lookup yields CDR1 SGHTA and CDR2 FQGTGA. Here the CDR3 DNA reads TGTGCCAGCAGCTTAGTCGGGAATGGGGGTTCACCCCTCCACTTT. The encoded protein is CASSLVGNGGSPLHF.

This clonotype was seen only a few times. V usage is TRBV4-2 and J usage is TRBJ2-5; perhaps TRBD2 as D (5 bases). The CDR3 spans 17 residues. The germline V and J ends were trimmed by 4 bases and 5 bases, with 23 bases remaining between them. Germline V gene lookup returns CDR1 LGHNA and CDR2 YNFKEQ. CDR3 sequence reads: CASSRIRGGAKKETQYF. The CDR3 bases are TGTGCCAGCAGCCGTATAAGAGGAGGAGCCAAGAAGGAGACCCAGTACTTC.

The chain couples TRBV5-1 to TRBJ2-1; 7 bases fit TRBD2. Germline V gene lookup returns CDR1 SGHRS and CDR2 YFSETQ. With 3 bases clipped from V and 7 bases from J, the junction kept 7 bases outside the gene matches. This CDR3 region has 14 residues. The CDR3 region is CASSSREERNEQFF. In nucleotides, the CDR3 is TGCGCCAGCAGCTCCCGGGAGGAGAGAAATGAGCAGTTCTTC.

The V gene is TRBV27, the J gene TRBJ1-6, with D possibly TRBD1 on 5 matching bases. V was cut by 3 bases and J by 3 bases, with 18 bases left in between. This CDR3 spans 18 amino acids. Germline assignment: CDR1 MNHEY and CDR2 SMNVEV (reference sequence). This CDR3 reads CASSFAVAGTIYNSPLHF. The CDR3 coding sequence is TGTGCCAGCAGTTTCGCTGTTGCAGGGACGATCTATAATTCACCCCTCCACTTT.

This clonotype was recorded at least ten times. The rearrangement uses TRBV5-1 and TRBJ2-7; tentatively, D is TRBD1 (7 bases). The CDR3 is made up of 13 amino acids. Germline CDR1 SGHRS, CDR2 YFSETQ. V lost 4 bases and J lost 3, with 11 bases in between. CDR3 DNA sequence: TGCGCCAGCAGCGGGGGGACAGTCTACGAGCAGTACTTC. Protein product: CASSGGTVYEQYF.

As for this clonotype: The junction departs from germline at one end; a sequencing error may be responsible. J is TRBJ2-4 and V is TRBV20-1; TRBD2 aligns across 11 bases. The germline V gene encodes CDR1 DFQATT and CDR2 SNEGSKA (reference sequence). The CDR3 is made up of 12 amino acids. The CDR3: CSARIAGGPPTF. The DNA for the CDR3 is TGCAGTGCTAGGATAGCGGGGGGGCCCCCCACCTTC.

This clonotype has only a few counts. CDR3 nucleotides: TGTGCCAGCAGTCCCCGATTGACCTTCTGGAGGGAAAAACTGTTTTTT. It codes for CASSPRLTFWREKLFF. V gene TRBV6-1 combines with J gene TRBJ1-4; D uncertain. The length of the CDR3 is 16 residues. Trimming shortened V by 5 bases and J by 8 bases, and 21 bases separated the two germline ends. Looked up from germline, CDR1 is MNHNS and CDR2 is SASEGT.

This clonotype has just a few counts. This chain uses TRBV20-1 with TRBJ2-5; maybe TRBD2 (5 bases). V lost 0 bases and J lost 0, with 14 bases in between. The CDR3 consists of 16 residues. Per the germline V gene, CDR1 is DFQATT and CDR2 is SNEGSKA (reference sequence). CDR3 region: CSARDPASSYQETQYF. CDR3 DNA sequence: TGCAGTGCTAGAGATCCGGCTAGCTCGTACCAAGAGACCCAGTACTTC.

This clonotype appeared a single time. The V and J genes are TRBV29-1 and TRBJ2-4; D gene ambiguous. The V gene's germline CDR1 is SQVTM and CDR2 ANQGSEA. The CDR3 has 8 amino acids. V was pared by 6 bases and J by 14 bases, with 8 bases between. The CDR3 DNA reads TGCAGCGTCGCCTCCGAGTACTTC. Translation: CSVASEYF.